This TCR beta chain is from a study of graft-versus-host responses after intestinal transplantation. Clones were sequenced by immunoSEQ multiplex PCR, and TCRdb holds only the in-frame ones, with some missing. The sample holds about 81,000 clones, approximately 88% seen once. Concerning this clone itself: The antigen is not known.

Between the trimmed V and J ends, which lost 0 bases and 5 bases, there was a span of 14 bases. Per germline, CDR1 KGHSH and CDR2 LQKENI. This CDR3 has 16 amino acids. The sequence was collected from a human donor who received an intestinal transplant. The chain joins TRBV18 to TRBJ1-5; D might be TRBD1 (6 bases). The specimen was unstimulated CD4+ T cells sorted from spleen or lymph node cells, collected before intestinal transplant. The CDR3 DNA follows: TGTGCCAGCTCACCACCCACAGGGCGAATTGATCAGCCCCAGCATTTT. Translated, it gives CASSPPTGRIDQPQHF.